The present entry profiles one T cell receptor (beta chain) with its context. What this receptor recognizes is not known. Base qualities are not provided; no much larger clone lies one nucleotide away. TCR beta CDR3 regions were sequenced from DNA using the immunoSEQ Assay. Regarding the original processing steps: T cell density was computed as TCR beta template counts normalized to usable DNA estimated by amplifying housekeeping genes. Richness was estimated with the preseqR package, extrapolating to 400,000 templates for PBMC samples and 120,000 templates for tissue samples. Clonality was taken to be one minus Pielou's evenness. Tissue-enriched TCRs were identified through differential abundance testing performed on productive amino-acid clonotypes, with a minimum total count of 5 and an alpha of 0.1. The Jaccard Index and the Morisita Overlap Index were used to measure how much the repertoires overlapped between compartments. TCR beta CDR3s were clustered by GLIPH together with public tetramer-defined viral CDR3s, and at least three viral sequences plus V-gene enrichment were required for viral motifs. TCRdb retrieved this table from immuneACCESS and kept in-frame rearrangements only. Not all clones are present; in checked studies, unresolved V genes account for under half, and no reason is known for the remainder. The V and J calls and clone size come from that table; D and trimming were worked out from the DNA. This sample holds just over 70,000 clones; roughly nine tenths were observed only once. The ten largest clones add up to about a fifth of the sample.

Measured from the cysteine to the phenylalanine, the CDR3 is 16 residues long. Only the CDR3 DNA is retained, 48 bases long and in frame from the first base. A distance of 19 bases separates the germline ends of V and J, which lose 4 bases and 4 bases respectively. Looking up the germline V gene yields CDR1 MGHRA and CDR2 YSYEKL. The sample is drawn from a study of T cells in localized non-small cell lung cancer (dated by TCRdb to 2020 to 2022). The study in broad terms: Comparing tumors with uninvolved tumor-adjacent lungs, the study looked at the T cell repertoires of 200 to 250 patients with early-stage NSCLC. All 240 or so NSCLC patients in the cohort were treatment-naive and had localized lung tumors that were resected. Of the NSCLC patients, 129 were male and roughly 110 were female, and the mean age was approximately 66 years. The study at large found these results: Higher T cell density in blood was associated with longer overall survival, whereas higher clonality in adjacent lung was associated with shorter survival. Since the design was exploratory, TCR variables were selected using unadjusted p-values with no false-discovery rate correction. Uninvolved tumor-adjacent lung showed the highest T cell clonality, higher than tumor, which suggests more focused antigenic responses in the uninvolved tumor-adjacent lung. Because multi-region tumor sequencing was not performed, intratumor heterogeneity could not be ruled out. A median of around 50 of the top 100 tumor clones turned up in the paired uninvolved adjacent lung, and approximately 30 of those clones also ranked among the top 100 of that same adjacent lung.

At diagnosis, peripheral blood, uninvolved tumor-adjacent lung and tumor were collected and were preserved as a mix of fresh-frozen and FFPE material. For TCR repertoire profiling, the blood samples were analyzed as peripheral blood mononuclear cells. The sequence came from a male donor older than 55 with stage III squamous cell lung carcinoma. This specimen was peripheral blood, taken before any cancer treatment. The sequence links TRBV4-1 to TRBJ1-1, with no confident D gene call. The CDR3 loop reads CASSRDARVGVTEAFF. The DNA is TGCGCCAGCAGCCGAGATGCAAGGGTTGGGGTCACTGAAGCTTTCTTT.